The 4 T cell receptor beta chains listed next were all sequenced from one sample in a study of CD8 T cells in ankylosing spondylitis. TCRdb fed the 5' RACE reads into MiXCR, producing one record per CDR3 protein. The sample holds 200,000 to 300,000 distinct CDR3 sequences, roughly a tenth seen once. Sequencing was performed on blood, either unsorted or a sorted T cell fraction (not recorded which). The origin of the receptors is a male donor with ankylosing spondylitis or in good health (not recorded which).

The gene calls are TRBV12-3 or TRBV12-4 and TRBJ2-7, with D tentatively TRBD1 (6 bases). The CDR3 covers 15 residues. Trimming took off 4 bases at V and 6 bases at J, with 19 bases between the two ends. The CDR3 DNA reads as TGTGCCAGCAGTTCCCCTCAGGGGCTCAAGGGCGAGCAGTACTTC. It translates to CASSSPQGLKGEQYF.

This clonotype has a count of ten or more. The chain is built from TRBV20-1 and TRBJ2-5; D is perhaps TRBD2 (6 bases). Trimming left V 7 bases short and J 2 bases short, with 20 bases between. The CDR3 is 15 residues long. The germline V gene encodes CDR1 DFQATT and CDR2 SNEGSKA (reference sequence). The CDR3 loop reads CSVGEADWEQETQYF. The CDR3 nucleotides are TGCAGTGTAGGGGAGGCGGACTGGGAACAAGAGACCCAGTACTTC.

This chain joins TRBV10-3 and TRBJ2-7; the match to TRBD2 covers 9 bases. With V trimmed by 4 bases and J by 2 bases, 6 bases remained unmatched. The CDR3 length is 15 residues. Germline lookup yields CDR1 ENHRY and CDR2 SYGVKD. CDR3 residues: CAISGVRLAAYEQYF. The CDR3 DNA reads TGTGCCATCAGTGGGGTTCGACTAGCGGCCTACGAGCAGTACTTC.

This clonotype has ten or more counts. The rearrangement links TRBV27 to TRBJ2-1; D call uncertain. Germline lookup yields CDR1 MNHEY and CDR2 SMNVEV (reference sequence). The CDR3 sequence is 16 residues long. The V end lost 0 bases, the J end lost 2 bases, and 11 bases lay between the germline ends. In DNA, the CDR3 is TGTGCCAGCAGTTTATCGACTCCGGGTCCCTACAATGAGCAGTTCTTC. Translated, it gives CASSLSTPGPYNEQFF.